Below are 21 T cell receptor beta chains sequenced from a single sample in a study of Graves' ophthalmopathy and Graves' hyperthyroidism. Transcripts of RNA were the source for amplifying TCR beta CDR3 regions. The workflow started with a first-round RT-PCR run with HTBI primers and then moved on to a second-round multiplex PCR. TCRdb reprocessed the multiplex PCR reads via MiXCR and lists one record per CDR3 protein. The data contain approximately 210,000 distinct CDR3 sequences, 25% to 30% of them singletons. Sequenced input: peripheral blood. The receptors come from a man between 50 and 59 years old with Graves' ophthalmopathy.

V gene TRBV30 combines with J gene TRBJ1-5; 7 nucleotides match TRBD1. The CDR3 covers 14 residues. V gave up 5 bases and J gave up 3 bases; unmatched junction bases: 7. Germline values: CDR1 GTSNPN, CDR2 SVGIG (reference sequence). The CDR3 sequence: CAWSRDSANQPQHF. CDR3 nucleotide sequence: TGTGCCTGGTCACGGGACAGCGCCAATCAGCCCCAGCATTTT.

This clonotype has ten or more counts. V gene TRBV3-1 combines with J gene TRBJ1-1, with D unclear. Looked up from germline, CDR1 is LGHDT and CDR2 is YNNKEL (reference sequence). V was cut by 2 bases and J by 6 bases, with 10 bases left in between. This CDR3 is 13 amino acids long. The CDR3 here is CASSQPGVPEAFF. The CDR3 DNA follows: TGTGCCAGCAGCCAACCAGGAGTTCCTGAAGCTTTCTTT.

CDR3 residues: CASSYEALNTEAFF. CDR3 nucleotides: TGTGCCAGCAGTTACGAGGCGCTGAACACTGAAGCTTTCTTT. This chain links TRBV6-2 or TRBV6-3 with TRBJ1-1, with D unresolved. V was pared by 2 bases and J by 0 bases, with 7 bases between. CDR1 is MNHEY and CDR2 is SVGEGT in the germline V gene. CDR3 length: 14 residues.

This clonotype has a count of ten or more. V gene TRBV12-3 or TRBV12-4 combines with J gene TRBJ1-5, with D unresolved. Trimming pared 6 bases from V and 5 bases from J, leaving 17 bases between. The CDR3 is 15 residues long. This chain's CDR3 is CASSQDNLGHQPQHF. As DNA, the CDR3 is TGTGCCAGCAGCCAAGACAACCTGGGTCATCAGCCCCAGCATTTT.

The CDR3 region is CASSHPRTPYEQYF. The CDR3 DNA follows: TGTGCCAGCAGCCACCCTAGAACTCCCTACGAGCAGTACTTC. The rearrangement links TRBV7-2 to TRBJ2-7, with D hard to call. Germline V gene data show CDR1 as SGHTA and CDR2 as FQGNSA. Trimming cost V 5 bases and J 2 bases, with 13 bases left between them. The CDR3 runs to 14 residues.

V gene TRBV12-3 or TRBV12-4 combines with J gene TRBJ1-1, with a possible D match to TRBD1 (5 bases). The length of the CDR3 is 12 residues. The V gene lost 6 bases and the J gene lost 11 bases, with 16 bases spanning the gap. The DNA for the CDR3 is TGTGCCAGCAGCCACTCGGGGCCCCTGGCTTTCTTT. Its translation: CASSHSGPLAFF.

This clonotype was recorded a few times. As DNA, the CDR3 is TGCGCCAGCAGGGGACCGATCCAAGAGACCCAGTACTTC. Protein: CASRGPIQETQYF. This chain connects TRBV5-1 to TRBJ2-5; either TRBD1 or TRBD2 may fit D (5 bases each). The CDR3 extends over 13 amino acids. Per the germline V gene, CDR1 is SGHRS and CDR2 is YFSETQ. Trimming stripped 5 bases from V and 1 base from J, with 9 bases between.

The J gene is TRBJ2-7, the V gene TRBV3-1; TRBD2 is a possible D gene (6 bases). CDR1 LGHDT and CDR2 YNNKEL come from the germline V gene (reference sequence). This CDR3 is built from 14 residues. The V and J ends lost 3 bases and 6 bases respectively, with 15 bases between them. The CDR3 DNA reads as TGTGCCAGCAGCCAGACGTGGCGGGACGGCGAGCAGTACTTC. Amino acids: CASSQTWRDGEQYF.

The sample holds a few counts of this clonotype. The chain joins TRBV7-3 to TRBJ2-5, with D perhaps matching TRBD2 (5 bases). Germline assignment: CDR1 SGHTA and CDR2 FQGTGA. The CDR3 spans 17 residues. Deletions cut 1 base from V and 5 bases from J, with 20 bases between. The CDR3 loop reads CASSLRPRASPGETQYF. As DNA, the CDR3 is TGTGCCAGCAGCTTAAGGCCTAGGGCTAGTCCGGGGGAGACCCAGTACTTC.

This chain connects TRBV12-3 or TRBV12-4 to TRBJ1-5; no clear D. This CDR3 region has 16 residues. Deletions cut 3 bases from V and 2 bases from J, with 14 bases between. The CDR3 spells CASSLEPPFGNQPQHF. CDR3 bases: TGTGCCAGCAGTTTGGAACCGCCATTCGGCAATCAGCCCCAGCATTTT.

At least ten counts were recorded for this clonotype. The chain links TRBV6-6 to TRBJ2-7; 8 bases fit TRBD1. Germline V CDR1 and CDR2: MNHNY, SVGAGI (reference sequence). Losses at the gene ends were 5 bases for V and 6 bases for J; bases not matched to a gene: 3. The CDR3 consists of 12 residues. The CDR3 spells CASSRTGTEQYF. The CDR3 region has the DNA TGTGCCAGCAGTAGGACAGGGACCGAGCAGTACTTC.

This sequence joins TRBV20-1 and TRBJ1-5; D remains ambiguous. Germline lookup yields CDR1 DFQATT and CDR2 SNEGSKA (reference sequence). This CDR3 spans 13 amino acids. V lost 3 bases to trimming and J lost 4 bases, with 10 bases between them. CDR3 residues: CSARIARNQPQHF. CDR3 coding DNA: TGCAGTGCTAGGATTGCCAGAAATCAGCCCCAGCATTTT.

The gene calls are TRBV2 and TRBJ2-1; TRBD2 matches 12 bases. The V gene's germline CDR1 is SNHLY and CDR2 FYNNEI. The J segment lost 4 bases and the V segment lost 0 bases, leaving 4 bases of the junction unmatched. The CDR3 length is 17 residues. CDR3 sequence (DNA): TGTGCCAGCAGTGAAGCAGACGGACTAGCGGGGTACAATGAGCAGTTCTTC. Residues: CASSEADGLAGYNEQFF.

The chain carries TRBV20-1 and TRBJ1-1; a possible D gene is TRBD1 (6 bases). CDR1 is DFQATT and CDR2 is SNEGSKA in the germline V gene (reference sequence). V lost 4 bases and J 5 bases, leaving 14 bases between the germline ends. The CDR3 length is 13 residues. In DNA form, the CDR3 reads TGCAGTGCTACCAGGGGTCTAGGGACTGAAGCTTTCTTT. Translating it yields CSATRGLGTEAFF.

This clonotype was detected many times. This sequence joins TRBV2 and TRBJ1-1; D is undetermined. The germline V and J ends were trimmed by 8 bases and 0 bases, with 10 bases remaining between them. Germline V gene sequence: CDR1 SNHLY, CDR2 FYNNEI. CDR3 length equals 13 residues. The CDR3 DNA follows: TGTGCCAGCCTCTGGATCTTGAACACTGAAGCTTTCTTT. Its translation is CASLWILNTEAFF.

At least ten counts were recorded for this clonotype. The chain recombines TRBV12-3 or TRBV12-4 with TRBJ2-7; D may be TRBD2 (5 bases). The CDR3 runs 13 residues. V was shortened by 4 bases and J by 2 bases, with 9 bases between the two germline ends. CDR3 nucleotide sequence: TGTGCCAGCAGTTCCGACGGGGCCTACGAGCAGTACTTC. Its protein is CASSSDGAYEQYF.

The V gene is TRBV28, the J gene TRBJ2-7; D possibly corresponds to TRBD1 (6 bases). CDR3 length: 14 amino acids. CDR1 is MDHEN, CDR2 SYDVKM, per germline. V was trimmed by 3 bases and J by 4 bases, leaving 13 bases between them. CDR3 in DNA: TGTGCCAGCAGTTTCTTTGGGGGCAGGTACGAGCAGTACTTC. This sequence encodes CASSFFGGRYEQYF. Supplemented by reference TRBV28 and TRBJ2-7, the full variable domain reads DVKVTQSSRYLVKRTGEKVFLECVQDMDHENMFWYRQDPGLGLRLIYFSYDVKMKEKGDIPEGYSVSREKKERFSLILESASTNQTSMYLCASSFFGGRYEQYFGPGTRLTVT.

This clonotype occurred many times. The rearrangement joins TRBV15 to TRBJ2-7; D remains unclear. This CDR3 is built from 13 residues. Trimming stripped 1 base from V and 5 bases from J, with 9 bases between. CDR1 and CDR2 from the germline V gene are LNHNV and YYDKDF (reference sequence). CDR3 amino acids: CATSRARMNEQYF. The CDR3 region has the DNA TGTGCCACCAGCAGAGCGCGTATGAACGAGCAGTACTTC.

The CDR3 DNA reads TGCAGTGCTAGATTCAGGGACAGAACCTACGAGCAGTACTTC. It translates to CSARFRDRTYEQYF. V is TRBV20-1 and J is TRBJ2-7; 7 bases agree with TRBD1. Germline assignment: CDR1 DFQATT and CDR2 SNEGSKA (reference sequence). The trim removed 2 bases at V and 2 bases at J, leaving 6 bases unmatched. CDR3 size: 14 residues.

This clonotype was seen many times. The chain carries TRBV3-1 and TRBJ1-1; D ambiguous. Per germline, CDR1 LGHDT and CDR2 YNNKEL (reference sequence). The CDR3 has 12 amino acids. Trimming took 6 bases from V and 5 from J, leaving 10 bases between them. Here the CDR3 reads CASRHTGTEAFF. In nucleotides, the CDR3 is TGTGCCAGCAGACACACGGGGACTGAAGCTTTCTTT.

The V call is TRBV28, the J call TRBJ1-2; D possibly corresponds to TRBD1 (5 bases). Germline CDR1 and CDR2: MDHEN and SYDVKM. Trimming stripped 2 bases from V and 6 bases from J, with 7 bases between. The CDR3 has 12 amino acids. This CDR3 is CASSLGHDGYTF. The CDR3 DNA sequence: TGTGCCAGCAGTTTAGGACACGATGGCTACACCTTC.